A selection of T cell receptor beta chains follows, all from one sample in a study of shared clonotypes between healthy human individuals. Only in-frame clones appear in the TCRdb table, and some are missing; sequencing was by immunoSEQ multiplex PCR. The table records 1,500,000 or so clones, 98% of them present only once. The specimen was naive CD4+ T cells sorted from blood. Receptors originate from a man in his thirties or forties in good health. The CDR3 runs from the conserved cysteine through the conserved F or W. Fields, in order: CDR3 protein, D gene, clone size, V gene, J gene. D genes are given only for firm matches. A clone size is listed for some rows: how often the clone was seen (once, few, many), or a class if it is expanded.

CDR3aa: CASSLEGNEKLFF
d_gene: .
abundance: .
v_gene: TRBV7-9
j_gene: TRBJ1-4

CDR3aa: CASSPVGTNYGYTF
d_gene: .
abundance: once
v_gene: TRBV10-2
j_gene: TRBJ1-2

CDR3aa: CATTNTAKNIQYF
d_gene: .
abundance: .
v_gene: TRBV18
j_gene: TRBJ2-4

CDR3aa: CASSADPSGTDTQYF
d_gene: TRBD2
abundance: .
v_gene: TRBV5-1
j_gene: TRBJ2-3

CDR3aa: CASSTGRGSSGANVLTF
d_gene: .
abundance: .
v_gene: TRBV7-2
j_gene: TRBJ2-6

CDR3aa: CASSSRPDQPQHF
d_gene: .
abundance: .
v_gene: TRBV5-1
j_gene: TRBJ1-5

CDR3aa: CSVSIGQGVRADEKLFF
d_gene: TRBD1
abundance: once
v_gene: TRBV29-1
j_gene: TRBJ1-4

CDR3aa: CAISGNQGAGGAFF
d_gene: TRBD1
abundance: .
v_gene: TRBV10-3
j_gene: TRBJ1-1

CDR3aa: CASSLTGGSYNEQFF
d_gene: TRBD2
abundance: .
v_gene: TRBV7-2
j_gene: TRBJ2-1

CDR3aa: CASGLAGVGTNQETQYF
d_gene: TRBD2
abundance: .
v_gene: TRBV5-4
j_gene: TRBJ2-5

CDR3aa: CASSLPGLTYEQYF
d_gene: .
abundance: .
v_gene: TRBV5-1
j_gene: TRBJ2-7

CDR3aa: CASSQGLAGGPTEYEQYF
d_gene: TRBD2
abundance: .
v_gene: TRBV4-2
j_gene: TRBJ2-7

CDR3aa: CASSFRDRGFATDTQYF
d_gene: TRBD1
abundance: .
v_gene: TRBV27
j_gene: TRBJ2-3

CDR3aa: CASSWAWGWNTEAFF
d_gene: .
abundance: .
v_gene: TRBV11-3
j_gene: TRBJ1-1

CDR3aa: CASSAGQGSTYEQYF
d_gene: TRBD1
abundance: .
v_gene: TRBV6-1
j_gene: TRBJ2-7

CDR3aa: CASSPTGTGTYEQYF
d_gene: TRBD1
abundance: .
v_gene: TRBV5-1
j_gene: TRBJ2-7

CDR3aa: CASSLAEETQYF
d_gene: TRBD2
abundance: .
v_gene: TRBV2
j_gene: TRBJ2-5

CDR3aa: CASSLRAGGGHQPQHF
d_gene: .
abundance: .
v_gene: TRBV13
j_gene: TRBJ1-5

CDR3aa: CASSLYVGSGGGVGTEAFF
d_gene: .
abundance: once
v_gene: TRBV7-9
j_gene: TRBJ1-1

CDR3aa: CSAKREETQYF
d_gene: TRBD2
abundance: .
v_gene: TRBV20-1
j_gene: TRBJ2-5

CDR3aa: CSVDRGIQETQYF
d_gene: .
abundance: once
v_gene: TRBV29-1
j_gene: TRBJ2-5

CDR3aa: CASSVVGSRSYNEQFF
d_gene: .
abundance: .
v_gene: TRBV9
j_gene: TRBJ2-1

CDR3aa: CASSADRGPLSEQFF
d_gene: TRBD1
abundance: .
v_gene: TRBV5-4
j_gene: TRBJ2-1

CDR3aa: CASSLGDGSNQPQHF
d_gene: .
abundance: .
v_gene: TRBV5-1
j_gene: TRBJ1-5

CDR3aa: CASSSKQGLPYNEQFF
d_gene: .
abundance: .
v_gene: TRBV5-4
j_gene: TRBJ2-1

CDR3aa: CASSVDSGRSYEQYF
d_gene: .
abundance: .
v_gene: TRBV9
j_gene: TRBJ2-7

CDR3aa: CASSGQGEDTQYF
d_gene: TRBD1
abundance: .
v_gene: TRBV5-1
j_gene: TRBJ2-3

CDR3aa: CASSRLAGGQGKTDTQYF
d_gene: TRBD2
abundance: .
v_gene: TRBV27
j_gene: TRBJ2-3

CDR3aa: CASSSGVGTEAFF
d_gene: .
abundance: .
v_gene: TRBV7-2
j_gene: TRBJ1-1

CDR3aa: CASSEENLYNEQFF
d_gene: .
abundance: .
v_gene: TRBV25-1
j_gene: TRBJ2-1

CDR3aa: CASSQGQTNTGELFF
d_gene: .
abundance: .
v_gene: TRBV5-1
j_gene: TRBJ2-2

CDR3aa: CASRDQGNNEKLFF
d_gene: .
abundance: .
v_gene: TRBV5-1
j_gene: TRBJ1-4

CDR3aa: CSVGGQPQHF
d_gene: .
abundance: .
v_gene: TRBV29-1
j_gene: TRBJ1-5

CDR3aa: CASSAGTPGGYEQYF
d_gene: TRBD1
abundance: .
v_gene: TRBV7-8
j_gene: TRBJ2-7

CDR3aa: CASSQETNPPFNTGELFF
d_gene: .
abundance: .
v_gene: TRBV4-2
j_gene: TRBJ2-2

CDR3aa: CASSPPGVGHETQYF
d_gene: .
abundance: .
v_gene: TRBV18
j_gene: TRBJ2-5

CDR3aa: CASSYGRGGAGANVLTF
d_gene: TRBD2
abundance: .
v_gene: TRBV13
j_gene: TRBJ2-6

CDR3aa: CASSFGGFRNIQYF
d_gene: .
abundance: once
v_gene: TRBV7-2
j_gene: TRBJ2-4

CDR3aa: CASSLDRLTGELFF
d_gene: .
abundance: .
v_gene: TRBV7-7
j_gene: TRBJ2-2

CDR3aa: CASSSAGTVTYEQYF
d_gene: TRBD1
abundance: .
v_gene: TRBV7-2
j_gene: TRBJ2-7

CDR3aa: CASSLGGFLSYNEQFF
d_gene: .
abundance: .
v_gene: TRBV9
j_gene: TRBJ2-1

CDR3aa: CASSSSSGRMVDTQYF
d_gene: TRBD2
abundance: .
v_gene: TRBV7-2
j_gene: TRBJ2-3

CDR3aa: CASDGPSELFF
d_gene: .
abundance: .
v_gene: TRBV25-1
j_gene: TRBJ2-1

CDR3aa: CASSLAGNQPQHF
d_gene: .
abundance: few
v_gene: TRBV5-6
j_gene: TRBJ1-5

CDR3aa: CASSESQPDAGRYSNQPQHF
d_gene: .
abundance: .
v_gene: TRBV7-4
j_gene: TRBJ1-5

CDR3aa: CASGRTEAFF
d_gene: .
abundance: .
v_gene: TRBV6-1
j_gene: TRBJ1-1

CDR3aa: CASSLRGENIQYF
d_gene: .
abundance: .
v_gene: TRBV27
j_gene: TRBJ2-4

CDR3aa: CASSHMRAVDYGYTF
d_gene: .
abundance: .
v_gene: TRBV23-1
j_gene: TRBJ1-2